This T cell receptor beta chain was identified in a study of naive and memory T cell subsets. Study outcomes and limitations: Diversity fell and Gini index rose from naive through CM, EM, EMRA. Over 85% of naive TCR sequences appeared only once, unlike memory subsets.

The beta constant-region primer was an equimolar mix of two oligonucleotides covering TRBC1 and TRBC2. Via MiXCR, TCRdb re-called the UMI-ligation and nested PCR reads, giving one row per CDR3 protein. The sample carries roughly 140,000 distinct CDR3 sequences, over 15% recorded once. This clonotype was detected only a few times. Its antigen is unidentified. This sequence was found in a human donor in good health. Material for sequencing was naive CD4+ T cells from blood.

CDR3 residues: CAISQREGLYEQYF. The CDR3 nucleotides are TGTGCCATCAGCCAGCGGGAGGGCCTTTACGAGCAGTACTTC. The chain combines TRBV10-3 with TRBJ2-7; 10 bases align to TRBD2. V shed 6 bases and J 4 bases; nucleotides not matched to a gene: 6. CDR3 size: 14 residues. Germline assignment: CDR1 ENHRY and CDR2 SYGVKD.